This T cell receptor (beta chain) is drawn from a study of cytomegalovirus exposure and HLA in healthy donors. Study details: In a previous analysis, 117 million unique TCR beta sequences were found from 150 million to 200 million T cells.

60 Vbeta and 13 Jbeta primers were used in PCR. Original handling: An analysis performed later counted 72 million or so unique TCR beta chains (roughly 9.9 million of them shared). Data came from immunoSEQ multiplex PCR; TCRdb stores just in-frame clones and leaves some out. D and trimming were read from the DNA, whereas the V and J calls and clone size are those reported in that table. The sample shows 100,000 or so clones, around 80% of them seen only once. The V end was cut by 3 bases, the J end by 10 bases, with 15 bases between. CDR3 length equals 13 residues. The germline gives CDR1 LGHNT, CDR2 FRNRAP. This clone came up a few times.

V and J are TRBV12-5 and TRBJ1-2, with D possibly matching TRBD1 (6 bases). This receptor was identified in a male donor in good health and CMV-seropositive. The sequencing input was PBMCs. The CDR3 nucleotides read TGTGCTAGTGGTTTACAGGGATCAATGATCTACACCTTC. Its translation: CASGLQGSMIYTF.